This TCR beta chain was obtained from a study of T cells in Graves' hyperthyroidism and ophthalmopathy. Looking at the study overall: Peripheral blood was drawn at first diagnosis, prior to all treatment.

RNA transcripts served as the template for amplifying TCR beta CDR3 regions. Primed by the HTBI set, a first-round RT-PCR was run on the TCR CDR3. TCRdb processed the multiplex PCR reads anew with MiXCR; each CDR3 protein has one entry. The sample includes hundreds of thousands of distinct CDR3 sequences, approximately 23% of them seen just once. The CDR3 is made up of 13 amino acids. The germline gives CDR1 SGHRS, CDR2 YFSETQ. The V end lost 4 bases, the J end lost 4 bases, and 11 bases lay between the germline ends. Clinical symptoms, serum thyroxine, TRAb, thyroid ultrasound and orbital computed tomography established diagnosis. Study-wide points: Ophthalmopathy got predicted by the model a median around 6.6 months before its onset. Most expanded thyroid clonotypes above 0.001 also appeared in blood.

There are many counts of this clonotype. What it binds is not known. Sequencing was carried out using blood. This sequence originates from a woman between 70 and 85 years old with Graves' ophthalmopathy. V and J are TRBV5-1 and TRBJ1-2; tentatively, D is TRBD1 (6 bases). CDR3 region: CASSQDRSYGYTF. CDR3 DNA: TGCGCCAGCAGCCAGGACAGATCCTATGGCTACACCTTC.